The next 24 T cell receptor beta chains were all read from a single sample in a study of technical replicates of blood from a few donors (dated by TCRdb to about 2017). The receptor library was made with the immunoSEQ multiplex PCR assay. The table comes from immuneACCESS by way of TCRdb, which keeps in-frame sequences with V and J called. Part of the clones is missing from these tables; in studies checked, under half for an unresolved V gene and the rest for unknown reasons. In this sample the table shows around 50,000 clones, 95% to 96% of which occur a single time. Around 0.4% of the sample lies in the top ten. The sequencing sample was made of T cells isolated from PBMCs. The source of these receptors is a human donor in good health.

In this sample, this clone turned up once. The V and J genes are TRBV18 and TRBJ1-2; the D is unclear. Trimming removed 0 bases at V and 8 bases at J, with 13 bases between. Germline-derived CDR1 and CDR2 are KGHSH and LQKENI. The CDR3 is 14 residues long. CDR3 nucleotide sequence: TGTGCCAGCTCACCACCGAGCGGGGTTGAGGGCTACACCTTC. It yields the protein CASSPPSGVEGYTF. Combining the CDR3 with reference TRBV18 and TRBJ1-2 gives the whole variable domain NAGVMQNPRHLVRRRGQEARLRCSPMKGHSHVYWYRQLPEEGLKFMVYLQKENIIDESGMPKERFSAEFPKEGPSILRIQQVVRGDSAAYFCASSPPSGVEGYTFGSGTRLTVV.

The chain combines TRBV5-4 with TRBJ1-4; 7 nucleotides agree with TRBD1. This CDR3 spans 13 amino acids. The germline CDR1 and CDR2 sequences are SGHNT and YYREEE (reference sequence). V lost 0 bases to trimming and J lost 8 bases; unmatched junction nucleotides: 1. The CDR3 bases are TGTGCCAGCAGCTTGGTAGGGGGCGAAAAACTGTTTTTT. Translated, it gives CASSLVGGEKLFF.

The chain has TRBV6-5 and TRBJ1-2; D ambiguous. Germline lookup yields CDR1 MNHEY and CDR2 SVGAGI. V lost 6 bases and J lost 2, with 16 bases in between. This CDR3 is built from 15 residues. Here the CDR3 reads CASRGGLRQNYGYTF. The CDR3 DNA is TGTGCCAGCAGGGGAGGATTACGGCAAAACTATGGCTACACCTTC.

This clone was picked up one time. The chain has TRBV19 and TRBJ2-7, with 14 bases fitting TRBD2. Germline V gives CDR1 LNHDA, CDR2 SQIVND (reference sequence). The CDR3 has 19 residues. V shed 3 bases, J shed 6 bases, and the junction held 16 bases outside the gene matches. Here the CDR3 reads CASSISGQGTSGSVAEQYF. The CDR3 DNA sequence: TGTGCCAGTAGTATTTCGGGACAGGGGACTAGCGGGAGTGTCGCCGAGCAGTACTTC.

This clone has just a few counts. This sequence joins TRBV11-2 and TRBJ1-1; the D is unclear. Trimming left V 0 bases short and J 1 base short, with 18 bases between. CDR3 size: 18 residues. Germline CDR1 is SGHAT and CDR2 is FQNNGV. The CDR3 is CASSLDRSVSSANTEAFF. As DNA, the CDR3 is TGTGCCAGCAGCTTAGATCGGAGTGTATCCTCAGCGAACACTGAAGCTTTCTTT.

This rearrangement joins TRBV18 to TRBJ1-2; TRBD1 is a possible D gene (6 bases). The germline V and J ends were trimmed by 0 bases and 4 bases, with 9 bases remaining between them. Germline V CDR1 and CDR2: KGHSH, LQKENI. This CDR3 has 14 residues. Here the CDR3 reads CASSPPDRIYGYTF. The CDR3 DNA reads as TGTGCCAGCTCACCACCGGACAGAATCTATGGCTACACCTTC. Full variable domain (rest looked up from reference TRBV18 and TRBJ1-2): NAGVMQNPRHLVRRRGQEARLRCSPMKGHSHVYWYRQLPEEGLKFMVYLQKENIIDESGMPKERFSAEFPKEGPSILRIQQVVRGDSAAYFCASSPPDRIYGYTFGSGTRLTVV.

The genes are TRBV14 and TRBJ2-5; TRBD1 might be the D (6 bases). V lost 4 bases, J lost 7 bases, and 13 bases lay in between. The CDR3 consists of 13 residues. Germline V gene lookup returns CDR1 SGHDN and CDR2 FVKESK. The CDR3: CASSPTGSATQYF. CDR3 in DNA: TGTGCCAGCAGCCCTACAGGGTCCGCGACCCAGTACTTC.

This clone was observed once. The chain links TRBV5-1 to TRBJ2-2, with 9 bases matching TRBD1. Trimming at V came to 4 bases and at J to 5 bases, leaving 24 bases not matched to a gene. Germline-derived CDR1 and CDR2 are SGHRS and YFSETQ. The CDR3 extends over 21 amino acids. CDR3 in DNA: TGCGCCAGCAGCCATAACAGGGGGCGCCGTCCGGGAGGCCGTGTTACCGGGGAGCTGTTTTTT. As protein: CASSHNRGRRPGGRVTGELFF.

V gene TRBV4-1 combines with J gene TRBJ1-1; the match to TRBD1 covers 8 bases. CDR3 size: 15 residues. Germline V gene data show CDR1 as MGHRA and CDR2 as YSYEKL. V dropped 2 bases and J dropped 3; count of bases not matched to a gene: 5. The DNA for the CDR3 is TGCGCCAGCAGCCAAATGGGACAGGTGTACACTGAAGCTTTCTTT. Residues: CASSQMGQVYTEAFF.

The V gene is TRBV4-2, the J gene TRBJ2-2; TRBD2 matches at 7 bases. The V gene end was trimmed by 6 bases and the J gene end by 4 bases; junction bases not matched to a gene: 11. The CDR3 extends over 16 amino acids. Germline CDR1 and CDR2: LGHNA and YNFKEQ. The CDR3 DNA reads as TGTGCCAGCAGTCACGGTAGGCGGGAGCTCACCGGGGAGCTGTTTTTT. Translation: CASSHGRRELTGELFF.

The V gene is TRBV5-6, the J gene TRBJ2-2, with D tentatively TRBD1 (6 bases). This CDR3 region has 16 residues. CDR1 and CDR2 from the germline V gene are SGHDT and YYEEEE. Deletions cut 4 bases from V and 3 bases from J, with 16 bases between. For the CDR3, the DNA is TGTGCCAGCAGCCTCCTACAGGGTAGAGACACCGGGGAGCTGTTTTTT. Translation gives CASSLLQGRDTGELFF.

CDR3 residues: CSVEGTETYEQYF. The CDR3 DNA reads as TGCAGCGTTGAAGGGACAGAGACTTACGAGCAGTACTTC. V gene TRBV29-1 combines with J gene TRBJ2-7; a possible D gene is TRBD1 (6 bases). Trimming cost V 1 base and J 4 bases, with 11 bases left between them. The V gene's germline CDR1 is SQVTM and CDR2 ANQGSEA. The CDR3 runs 13 residues.

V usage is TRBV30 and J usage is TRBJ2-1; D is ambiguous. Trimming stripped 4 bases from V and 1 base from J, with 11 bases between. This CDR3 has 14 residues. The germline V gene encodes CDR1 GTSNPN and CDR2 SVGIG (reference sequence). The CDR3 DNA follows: TGTGCCTGGACTTCCAGCGCTTCCTACAATGAGCAGTTCTTC. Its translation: CAWTSSASYNEQFF.

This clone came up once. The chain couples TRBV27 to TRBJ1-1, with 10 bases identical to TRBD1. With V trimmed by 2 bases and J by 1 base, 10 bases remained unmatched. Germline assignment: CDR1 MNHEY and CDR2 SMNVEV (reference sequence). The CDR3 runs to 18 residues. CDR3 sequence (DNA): TGTGCCAGCAGTTTACCTGCGACAGGGGGCTGGCGGAACACTGAAGCTTTCTTT. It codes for CASSLPATGGWRNTEAFF.

This chain's CDR3 is CASTYPNTNYEQYF. The CDR3 DNA follows: TGCGCCAGCACCTACCCCAATACCAACTACGAGCAGTACTTC. The gene calls are TRBV10-1 and TRBJ2-7; the D is unclear. V was cut by 7 bases and J by 3 bases, with 16 bases left in between. This CDR3 spans 14 amino acids. In germline, CDR1 is WNHNN, CDR2 SYGVQD (reference sequence).

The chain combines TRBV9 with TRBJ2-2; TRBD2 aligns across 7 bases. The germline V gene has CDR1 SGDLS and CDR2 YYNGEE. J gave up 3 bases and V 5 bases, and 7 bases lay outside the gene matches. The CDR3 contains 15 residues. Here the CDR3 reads CASSERDLDTGELFF. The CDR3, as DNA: TGTGCCAGCAGTGAGCGGGACCTAGACACCGGGGAGCTGTTTTTT.

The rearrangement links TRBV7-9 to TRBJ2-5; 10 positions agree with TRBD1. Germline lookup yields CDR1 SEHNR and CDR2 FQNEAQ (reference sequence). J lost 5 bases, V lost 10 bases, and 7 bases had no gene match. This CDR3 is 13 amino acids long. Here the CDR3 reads CAIQTGGMETQYF. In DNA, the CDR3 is TGTGCCATTCAGACAGGGGGCATGGAGACCCAGTACTTC.

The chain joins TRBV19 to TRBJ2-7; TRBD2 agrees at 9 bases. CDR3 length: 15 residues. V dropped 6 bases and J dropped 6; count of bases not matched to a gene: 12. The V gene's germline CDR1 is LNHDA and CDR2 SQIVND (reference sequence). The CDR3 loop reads CASSFIAGEKGEQYF. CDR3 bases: TGTGCCAGTAGCTTTATAGCGGGAGAAAAGGGCGAGCAGTACTTC.

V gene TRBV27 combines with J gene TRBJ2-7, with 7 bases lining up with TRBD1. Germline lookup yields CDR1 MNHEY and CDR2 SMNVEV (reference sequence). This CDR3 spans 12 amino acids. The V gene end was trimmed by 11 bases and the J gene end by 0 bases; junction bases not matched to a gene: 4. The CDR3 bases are TGTGCCGGGACAGCTATCTCCTACGAGCAGTACTTC. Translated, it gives CAGTAISYEQYF.

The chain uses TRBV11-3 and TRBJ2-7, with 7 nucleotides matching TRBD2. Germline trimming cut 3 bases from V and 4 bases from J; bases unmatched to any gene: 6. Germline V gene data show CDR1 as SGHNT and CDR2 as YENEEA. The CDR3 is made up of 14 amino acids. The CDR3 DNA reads TGTGCCAGCAGCTTTTTCACGGGGGGATACGAGCAGTACTTC. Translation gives CASSFFTGGYEQYF.

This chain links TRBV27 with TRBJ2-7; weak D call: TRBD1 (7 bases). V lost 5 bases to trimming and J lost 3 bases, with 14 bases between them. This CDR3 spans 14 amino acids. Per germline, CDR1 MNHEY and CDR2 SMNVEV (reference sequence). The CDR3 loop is CASSAGGLGYEQYF. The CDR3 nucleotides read TGTGCCAGCAGTGCAGGGGGGTTAGGCTACGAGCAGTACTTC.

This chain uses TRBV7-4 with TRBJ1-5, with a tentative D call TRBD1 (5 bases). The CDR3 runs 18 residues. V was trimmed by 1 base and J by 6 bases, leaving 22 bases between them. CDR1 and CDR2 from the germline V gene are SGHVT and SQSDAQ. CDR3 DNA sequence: TGTGCCAGCAGCTTAGGTGCGCGGGACTCTCAAGAGGGTCAGCCCCAGCATTTT. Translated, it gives CASSLGARDSQEGQPQHF.

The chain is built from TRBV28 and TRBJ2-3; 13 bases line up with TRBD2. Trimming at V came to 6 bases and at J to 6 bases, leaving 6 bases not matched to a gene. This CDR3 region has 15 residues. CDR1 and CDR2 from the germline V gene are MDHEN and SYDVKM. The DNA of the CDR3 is TGTGCCAGCAGCCCGGGACTAGCGGGATGGGATACGCAGTATTTT. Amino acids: CASSPGLAGWDTQYF. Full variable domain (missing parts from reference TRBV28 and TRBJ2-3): DVKVTQSSRYLVKRTGEKVFLECVQDMDHENMFWYRQDPGLGLRLIYFSYDVKMKEKGDIPEGYSVSREKKERFSLILESASTNQTSMYLCASSPGLAGWDTQYFGPGTRLTVL.

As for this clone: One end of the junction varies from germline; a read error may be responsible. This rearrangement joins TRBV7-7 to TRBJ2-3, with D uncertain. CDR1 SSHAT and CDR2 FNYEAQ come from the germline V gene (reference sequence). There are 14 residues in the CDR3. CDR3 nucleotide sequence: TGTGCTAGCAGTCTTACCCGGTACACAGATACGCAGTATTTT. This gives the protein CASSLTRYTDTQYF.